The 27 T cell receptor beta chains below come from one sample, sequenced in a study of T cell responses to AZD1222 COVID-19 vaccine. Some clones are missing from TCRdb's copy, which holds only in-frame ones; the method was immunoSEQ multiplex PCR. Here the sample spans about 180,000 clones, 80% to 95% being singletons. Sequencing was performed on peripheral blood, taken 28 days after the second dose of the MenACWY control vaccine. These receptors came from an adult who received the MenACWY meningococcal vaccine as a control.

The chain couples TRBV19 to TRBJ2-5, with D perhaps matching TRBD1 (5 bases). Trimming left V 5 bases short and J 1 base short, with 11 bases between. Germline V lookup: CDR1 LNHDA, CDR2 SQIVND (reference sequence). The CDR3 has 14 residues. CDR3 sequence (DNA): TGTGCCAGTAGTGCAGGGCAGGTCCAAGAGACCCAGTACTTC. Protein sequence: CASSAGQVQETQYF.

The genes are TRBV4-2 and TRBJ2-1, with 8 bases matching TRBD2. CDR3 length: 16 residues. Germline V gives CDR1 LGHNA, CDR2 YNFKEQ. V gave up 1 base and J gave up 9 bases; unmatched junction bases: 11. As DNA, the CDR3 is TGTGCCAGCAGCCAAGGGCTTGCGGGGGGTACGGTTGAGCAGTTCTTC. Its translation is CASSQGLAGGTVEQFF.

The chain joins TRBV28 to TRBJ1-1, with D unclear. The germline V gene encodes CDR1 MDHEN and CDR2 SYDVKM. Between the trimmed V and J ends, which lost 0 bases and 0 bases, there was a span of 5 bases. The CDR3 spans 14 residues. The DNA of the CDR3 is TGTGCCAGCAGTTTATGGCAGATGAACACTGAAGCTTTCTTT. Protein: CASSLWQMNTEAFF.

The V and J genes are TRBV25-1 and TRBJ1-2, with D perhaps TRBD1 (5 bases). The germline V and J ends were trimmed by 10 bases and 7 bases, with 13 bases remaining between them. The germline V gene encodes CDR1 MGHDK and CDR2 SYGVNS. This CDR3 comprises 11 residues. CDR3 in amino acids: CATNDGAGYTF. CDR3 bases: TGTGCCACTAATGATGGGGCTGGCTACACCTTC.

The chain joins TRBV6-5 to TRBJ1-2; D uncertain. Trimming left V 0 bases short and J 1 base short, with 9 bases between. Germline-derived CDR1 and CDR2 are MNHEY and SVGAGI. The length of the CDR3 is 15 residues. CDR3 loop: CASSYSNRGNYGYTF. The CDR3 DNA reads as TGTGCCAGCAGTTACTCGAATCGGGGTAACTATGGCTACACCTTC.

The rearrangement uses TRBV6-5 and TRBJ2-1; D possibly corresponds to TRBD2 (7 bases). The CDR3 runs 13 residues. From germline, CDR1 is MNHEY and CDR2 SVGAGI. The ends were cut back, 2 bases at V and 8 bases at J, with 10 bases in the middle. The CDR3 DNA is TGTGCCAGCAGTTACAGGGGGGGCCATGAGCAGTTCTTC. Its protein is CASSYRGGHEQFF.

The chain carries TRBV12-3 or TRBV12-4 and TRBJ1-1; D possibly corresponds to TRBD1 (5 bases). The CDR3 has 12 amino acids. V gave up 6 bases and J gave up 8 bases, with 13 bases separating them. Written as DNA, the CDR3 is TGTGCCAGCAGATATAGCGGGGCCGAAGCTTTCTTT. This sequence encodes CASRYSGAEAFF.

The chain is built from TRBV7-2 and TRBJ2-1; the D gene is possibly TRBD1 (5 bases). Trimming removed 5 bases from V and 5 bases from J, with 13 bases in between. CDR1 and CDR2 from the germline V gene are SGHTA and FQGNSA. This CDR3 is built from 14 residues. This CDR3 reads CASSVARENNEQFF. DNA for the CDR3: TGTGCCAGCAGCGTGGCCAGGGAAAACAATGAGCAGTTCTTC.

This chain uses TRBV29-1 with TRBJ2-2, with unresolved D. Deletions cut 6 bases from V and 3 bases from J, with 17 bases between. Germline loops: CDR1 SQVTM, CDR2 ANQGSEA. This CDR3 region has 15 residues. For the CDR3, the DNA is TGCAGCGTGGCCCCGGGCCGCTCCCACACCGGGGAGCTGTTTTTT. Its translation is CSVAPGRSHTGELFF.

The chain couples TRBV30 to TRBJ1-5; D might be TRBD1 (6 bases). V was cut by 2 bases and J by 7 bases, with 15 bases left in between. The CDR3 runs to 14 residues. The germline gives CDR1 GTSNPN, CDR2 SVGIG (reference sequence). The CDR3 loop reads CAWSREQGRQPQHF. CDR3 DNA: TGTGCCTGGAGTCGTGAACAGGGAAGACAGCCCCAGCATTTT.

This chain uses TRBV19 with TRBJ1-5, with D tentatively TRBD1 (5 bases). Germline assignment: CDR1 LNHDA and CDR2 SQIVND (reference sequence). V lost 6 bases and J 0 bases, leaving 15 bases between the germline ends. This CDR3 has 16 amino acids. CDR3 protein: CASRAGGGYSNQPQHF. CDR3 sequence (DNA): TGTGCCAGTAGAGCTGGCGGGGGATATAGCAATCAGCCCCAGCATTTT. The full variable domain, rest sourced from reference TRBV19 and TRBJ1-5, is DGGITQSPKYLFRKEGQNVTLSCEQNLNHDAMYWYRQDPGQGLRLIYYSQIVNDFQKGDIAEGYSVSREKKESFPLTVTSAQKNPTAFYLCASRAGGGYSNQPQHFGDGTRLSIL.

V gene TRBV14 combines with J gene TRBJ1-4; TRBD1 matches at 7 bases. Trimming removed 4 bases from V and 0 bases from J; junction bases left unmatched: 2. This CDR3 region has 15 residues. CDR1 SGHDN and CDR2 FVKESK come from the germline V gene. DNA of the CDR3: TGTGCCAGCAGCCGGGACAGAACAACTAATGAAAAACTGTTTTTT. Translation: CASSRDRTTNEKLFF.

The chain employs TRBV19 and TRBJ1-2; D unclear. The CDR3 loop spans 13 amino acids. The V end lost 5 bases, the J end lost 6 bases, and 13 bases lay between the germline ends. In germline, CDR1 is LNHDA, CDR2 SQIVND (reference sequence). The CDR3 DNA reads as TGTGCCAGTAGTTTCCTCGAAGGGAATGGCTACACCTTC. It codes for CASSFLEGNGYTF. The variable domain in full, with the rest retrieved from reference TRBV19 and TRBJ1-2, is DGGITQSPKYLFRKEGQNVTLSCEQNLNHDAMYWYRQDPGQGLRLIYYSQIVNDFQKGDIAEGYSVSREKKESFPLTVTSAQKNPTAFYLCASSFLEGNGYTFGSGTRLTVV.

The chain is built from TRBV6-5 and TRBJ1-1, with a weak D call TRBD1 (5 bases). Trimming left V 4 bases short and J 0 bases short, with 9 bases between. Germline V lookup: CDR1 MNHEY, CDR2 SVGAGI. The CDR3 length is 14 residues. CDR3 sequence reads: CASSWGGLNTEAFF. The CDR3, as DNA: TGTGCCAGCAGTTGGGGCGGTCTGAACACTGAAGCTTTCTTT.

V is TRBV19 and J is TRBJ1-5; perhaps TRBD1 as D (5 bases). The V and J ends lost 3 bases and 4 bases respectively, with 13 bases between them. Germline V gene sequence: CDR1 LNHDA, CDR2 SQIVND (reference sequence). This CDR3 has 15 amino acids. Here the CDR3 DNA reads TGTGCCAGTAGTATGAATAGGCGGGGGAATCAGCCCCAGCATTTT. This translates into CASSMNRRGNQPQHF.

V gene TRBV7-2 combines with J gene TRBJ1-5; 8 bases align to TRBD1. CDR1 and CDR2 from the germline V gene are SGHTA and FQGNSA. CDR3 size: 14 residues. V shed 3 bases, J shed 4 bases, and the junction held 2 bases outside the gene matches. The CDR3 reads CASSFDRGNQPQHF. Here the CDR3 DNA reads TGTGCCAGCAGCTTTGACAGGGGAAATCAGCCCCAGCATTTT.

The chain has TRBV6-5 and TRBJ2-7; D is ambiguous. The CDR3 length is 14 residues. The germline V gene has CDR1 MNHEY and CDR2 SVGAGI. V lost 0 bases and J lost 7, with 13 bases in between. The CDR3 bases are TGTGCCAGCAGTTACTCGGCAGCTTCCGTGGAGCAGTACTTC. Its translation: CASSYSAASVEQYF.

The chain has TRBV6-2 or TRBV6-3 and TRBJ2-3, with D possibly TRBD1 on 6 matching bases. The V end was cut by 5 bases, the J end by 2 bases, with 8 bases between. Germline CDR1 MNHEY, CDR2 SVGEGT. The CDR3 is 13 residues long. This CDR3 reads CASSGGPTDTQYF. The CDR3 DNA follows: TGTGCCAGCAGTGGGGGCCCCACAGATACGCAGTATTTT.

J is TRBJ1-3 and V is TRBV28; D possibly corresponds to TRBD1 (6 bases). Germline-derived CDR1 and CDR2 are MDHEN and SYDVKM. The CDR3 covers 16 residues. The ends were cut back, 7 bases at V and 0 bases at J, with 16 bases in the middle. The CDR3 DNA reads as TGTGCCAGCACGGGGACATCCACTTCCTCTGGAAACACCATATATTTT. Translated, it gives CASTGTSTSSGNTIYF.

The chain couples TRBV2 to TRBJ1-4, with 7 bases that match TRBD1. J was trimmed by 10 bases and V by 5 bases; bases with no gene match: 10. The CDR3 consists of 14 residues. CDR1 is SNHLY and CDR2 is FYNNEI in the germline V gene. The CDR3 spells CASSLDRAVGKLFF. DNA for the CDR3: TGTGCCAGCAGTCTAGACAGGGCTGTCGGAAAACTGTTTTTT.

This rearrangement joins TRBV5-6 to TRBJ2-1, with D unresolved. This CDR3 region has 13 residues. V lost 2 bases to trimming and J lost 10 bases, with 13 bases between them. The germline V gene encodes CDR1 SGHDT and CDR2 YYEEEE. This CDR3 is CASSLTLVGEQFF. The CDR3 DNA reads TGTGCCAGCAGCTTAACCCTTGTTGGCGAGCAGTTCTTC.

J is TRBJ1-5 and V is TRBV18; TRBD1 might be the D (5 bases). V lost 2 bases to trimming and J lost 6 bases, with 11 bases between them. The CDR3 is made up of 14 amino acids. Germline assignment: CDR1 KGHSH and CDR2 LQKENI. CDR3 DNA: TGTGCCAGCTCACCAGGGGCAGTTCTTCAGCCCCAGCATTTT. Translating gives CASSPGAVLQPQHF.

The chain is built from TRBV28 and TRBJ2-3; the D gene is possibly TRBD2 (7 bases). Germline V gene sequence: CDR1 MDHEN, CDR2 SYDVKM. CDR3 length equals 14 residues. The V gene lost 3 bases and the J gene lost 5 bases, with 12 bases spanning the gap. CDR3 nucleotides: TGTGCCAGCAGTTTTCGGGGGGCGGGAGATACGCAGTATTTT. Translating it yields CASSFRGAGDTQYF.

The chain links TRBV5-5 to TRBJ2-3, with D uncertain. The V gene lost 4 bases and the J gene lost 9 bases, with 18 bases spanning the gap. The germline gives CDR1 SGHKS, CDR2 YYEKEE (reference sequence). The CDR3 totals 14 residues. In nucleotides, the CDR3 is TGTGCCAGCAGCACCAAAGAGACCCTGGGGACGCAGTATTTT. This codes for CASSTKETLGTQYF.

This chain joins TRBV6-5 and TRBJ1-1; D unresolved. Germline CDR1 MNHEY, CDR2 SVGAGI. Trimming left V 6 bases short and J 10 bases short, with 12 bases between. The CDR3 has 11 residues. The CDR3 DNA reads as TGTGCCAGCAGAAACCTAGTGAGAGCTTTCTTT. Encoded protein: CASRNLVRAFF.

The chain recombines TRBV9 with TRBJ2-3; D may be TRBD2 (6 bases). Germline values: CDR1 SGDLS, CDR2 YYNGEE. This CDR3 is built from 15 residues. Trimming left V 1 base short and J 1 base short, with 10 bases between. Here the CDR3 reads CASSVTGGRTDTQYF. CDR3 DNA sequence: TGTGCCAGCAGCGTAACCGGGGGACGCACAGATACGCAGTATTTT.

This clone was seen only once. The chain links TRBV19 to TRBJ2-1; 9 bases map to TRBD2. This CDR3 is built from 18 residues. In germline, CDR1 is LNHDA, CDR2 SQIVND (reference sequence). Trimming cost V 4 bases and J 1 base; bases outside gene matches: 11. The CDR3 region is CASSTTRTSELSYNEQFF. CDR3 DNA sequence: TGTGCCAGTAGTACCACCCGGACTAGCGAGTTGTCCTACAATGAGCAGTTCTTC.